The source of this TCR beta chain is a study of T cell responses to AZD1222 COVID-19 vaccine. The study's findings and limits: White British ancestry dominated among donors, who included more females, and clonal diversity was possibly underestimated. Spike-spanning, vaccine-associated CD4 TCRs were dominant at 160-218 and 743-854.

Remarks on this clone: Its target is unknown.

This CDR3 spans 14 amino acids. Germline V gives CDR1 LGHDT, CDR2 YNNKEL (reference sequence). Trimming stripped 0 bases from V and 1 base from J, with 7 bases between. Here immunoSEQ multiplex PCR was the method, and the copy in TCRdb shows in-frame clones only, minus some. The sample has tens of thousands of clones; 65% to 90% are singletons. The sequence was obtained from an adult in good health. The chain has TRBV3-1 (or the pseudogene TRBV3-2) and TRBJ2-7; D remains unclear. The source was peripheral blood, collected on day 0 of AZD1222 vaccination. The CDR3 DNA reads TGTGCCAGCAGCCAAGAACCCGGTTCCTACGAGCAGTACTTC. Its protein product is CASSQEPGSYEQYF.